This paragraph reports one T cell receptor beta chain. The data were taken from a study of response to subunit inactivated influenza vaccine. TCRdb re-analysed the RT-PCR reads in MiXCR, keeping a single row per CDR3 protein. Of under 750,000 distinct CDR3 sequences in the sample, about an eighth were seen once. Sample: PBMCs from blood, taken on the day of vaccination. This receptor was taken from a middle-aged man who received an inactivated influenza vaccine.

The CDR3 reads CASSDVGKGAKFGQETQYF. CDR3 in DNA: TGCGCCAGCAGCGACGTCGGAAAGGGGGCTAAATTTGGTCAAGAGACCCAGTACTTC. The chain is built from TRBV5-1 and TRBJ2-5; 7 nucleotides agree with TRBD1. CDR1 SGHRS and CDR2 YFSETQ come from the germline V gene. V shed 4 bases and J 2 bases; nucleotides not matched to a gene: 20. The CDR3 contains 19 residues.